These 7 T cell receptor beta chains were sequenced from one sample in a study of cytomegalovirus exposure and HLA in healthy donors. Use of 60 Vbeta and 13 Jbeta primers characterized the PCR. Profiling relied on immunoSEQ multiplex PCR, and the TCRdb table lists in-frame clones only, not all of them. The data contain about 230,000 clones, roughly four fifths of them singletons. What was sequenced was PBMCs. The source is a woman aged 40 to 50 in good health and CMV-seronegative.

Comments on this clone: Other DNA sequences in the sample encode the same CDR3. The CDR3 nucleotides are TGTGCCAGCTCCCCCGGGACAGGTTCCTACGAGCAGTACTTC. Translating it yields CASSPGTGSYEQYF. The chain uses TRBV18 and TRBJ2-7, with 8 bases aligning to TRBD1. This CDR3 comprises 14 residues. Trimming cost V 6 bases and J 1 base; bases outside gene matches: 5. Germline CDR1 reads KGHSH; CDR2 reads LQKENI.

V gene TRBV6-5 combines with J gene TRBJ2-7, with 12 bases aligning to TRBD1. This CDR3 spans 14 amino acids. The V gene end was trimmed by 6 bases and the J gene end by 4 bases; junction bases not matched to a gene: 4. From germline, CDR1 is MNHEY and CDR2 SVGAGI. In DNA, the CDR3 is TGTGCCAGCAGGGGACAGGGGGCGGGTTACGAGCAGTACTTC. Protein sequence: CASRGQGAGYEQYF.

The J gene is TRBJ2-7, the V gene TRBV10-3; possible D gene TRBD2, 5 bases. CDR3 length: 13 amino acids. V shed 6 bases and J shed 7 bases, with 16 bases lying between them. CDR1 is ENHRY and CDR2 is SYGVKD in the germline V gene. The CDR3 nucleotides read TGTGCCATCAGCCTTGGGAGAGTGGGGGAGCAGTACTTC. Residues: CAISLGRVGEQYF.

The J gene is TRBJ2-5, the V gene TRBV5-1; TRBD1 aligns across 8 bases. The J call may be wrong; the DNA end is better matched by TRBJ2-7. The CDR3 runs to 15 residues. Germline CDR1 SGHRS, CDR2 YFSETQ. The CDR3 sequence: CASSLGTGPSYEQYF. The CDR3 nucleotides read TGCGCCAGCAGCTTGGGGACAGGGCCCTCCTACGAGCAGTACTTC.

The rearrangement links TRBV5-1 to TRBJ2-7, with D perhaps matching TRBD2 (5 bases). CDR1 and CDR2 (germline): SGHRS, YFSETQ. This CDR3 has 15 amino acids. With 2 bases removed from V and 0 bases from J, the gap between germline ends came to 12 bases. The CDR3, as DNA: TGCGCCAGCAGCTTTGAGCGGACCTACTCCTACGAGCAGTACTTC. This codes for CASSFERTYSYEQYF.

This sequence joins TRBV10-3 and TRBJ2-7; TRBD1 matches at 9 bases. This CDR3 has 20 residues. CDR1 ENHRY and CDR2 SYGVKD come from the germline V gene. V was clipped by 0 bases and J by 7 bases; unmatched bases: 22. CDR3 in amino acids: CAISESPWKSSGQGSMEQYF. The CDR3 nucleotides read TGTGCCATCAGTGAGTCTCCTTGGAAATCATCGGGACAGGGTAGTATGGAGCAGTACTTC.

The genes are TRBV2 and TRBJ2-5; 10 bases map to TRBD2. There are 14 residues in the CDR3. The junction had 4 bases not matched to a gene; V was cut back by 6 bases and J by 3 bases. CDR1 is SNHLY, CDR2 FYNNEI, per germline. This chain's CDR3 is CASRKSGGEETQYF. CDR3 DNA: TGTGCCAGCAGAAAAAGCGGGGGGGAAGAGACCCAGTACTTC.